These 20 T cell receptor beta chains were all obtained from the same sample, sequenced in a study of T cells in Graves' hyperthyroidism and ophthalmopathy. Amplification of TCR beta CDR3 regions used RNA as the template. A set of HTBI primers served as the primers for a first-round RT-PCR of the TCR CDR3. MiXCR was run by TCRdb on the multiplex PCR reads, yielding one entry per CDR3 protein. This table holds 330,000 or so distinct CDR3 sequences, 15% to 20% found once. The specimen was blood. All receptors derive from a woman aged 40-49 years with Graves' ophthalmopathy.

The sample holds a few counts of this clonotype. The chain is built from TRBV3-1 and TRBJ2-7; D is unresolved. The germline CDR1 and CDR2 sequences are LGHDT and YNNKEL (reference sequence). Deletions cut 0 bases from V and 2 bases from J, with 14 bases between. CDR3 length equals 16 residues. CDR3 DNA sequence: TGTGCCAGCAGCCAAGAGGGAAAGGGCCGGGCCTACGAGCAGTACTTC. Protein sequence: CASSQEGKGRAYEQYF.

This clonotype appeared many times. The chain combines TRBV30 with TRBJ2-7; perhaps TRBD1 as D (6 bases). CDR1 is GTSNPN and CDR2 is SVGIG in the germline V gene (reference sequence). V was pared by 2 bases and J by 3 bases, with 8 bases between. This CDR3 comprises 12 residues. The CDR3 here is CAWSKGDYEQYF. The CDR3 DNA reads as TGTGCCTGGAGTAAGGGGGACTACGAGCAGTACTTC.

This clonotype was counted ten times or more. The gene calls are TRBV2 and TRBJ2-5; 11 bases map to TRBD2. V was clipped by 4 bases and J by 0 bases; unmatched bases: 4. The CDR3 covers 16 residues. Germline V lookup: CDR1 SNHLY, CDR2 FYNNEI. CDR3 bases: TGTGCCAGCAGTGTGGCGACTAGCGGGAACCAAGAGACCCAGTACTTC. Translation gives CASSVATSGNQETQYF.

This clonotype was detected many times. The chain links TRBV27 to TRBJ2-5; D not resolved. This CDR3 region has 14 residues. Germline loops: CDR1 MNHEY, CDR2 SMNVEV (reference sequence). The V gene lost 0 bases and the J gene lost 0 bases, with 5 bases spanning the gap. The CDR3 loop is CASSLSLNQETQYF. Here the CDR3 DNA reads TGTGCCAGCAGTTTATCGCTTAACCAAGAGACCCAGTACTTC.

The rearrangement links TRBV24-1 to TRBJ2-5; TRBD1 matches 7 bases. V lost 4 bases and J lost 0; bases outside the gene matches: 10. The CDR3 sequence is 17 residues long. Germline V CDR1 and CDR2: KGHDR, SFDVKD. In DNA, the CDR3 is TGTGCCACCAGTGACCCCTCTCTAGGACAGGACCAAGAGACCCAGTACTTC. Amino acids: CATSDPSLGQDQETQYF.

This clonotype showed up many times. This rearrangement joins TRBV28 to TRBJ1-2; 7 positions agree with TRBD1. V lost 5 bases, J lost 0 bases, and 6 bases stayed unmatched. The CDR3 is 15 residues long. Germline V CDR1 and CDR2: MDHEN, SYDVKM. CDR3 sequence: CASSPGDRANYGYTF. CDR3 DNA sequence: TGTGCCAGCAGTCCGGGGGACAGAGCTAACTATGGCTACACCTTC.

This clonotype came up many times. V gene TRBV27 combines with J gene TRBJ2-7; 8 bases are a match to TRBD2. J lost 5 bases, V lost 5 bases, and 11 bases had no gene match. The CDR3 is made up of 15 amino acids. Germline V lookup: CDR1 MNHEY, CDR2 SMNVEV (reference sequence). CDR3 sequence reads: CASSPQRETSHEQYF. CDR3 DNA: TGTGCCAGCAGTCCCCAGCGGGAGACGAGCCACGAGCAGTACTTC.

This clonotype was seen many times. This chain uses TRBV29-1 with TRBJ1-1, with D unresolved. Trimming removed 5 bases from V and 6 bases from J, with 10 bases in between. The CDR3 extends over 11 amino acids. The germline gives CDR1 SQVTM, CDR2 ANQGSEA. CDR3 nucleotides: TGCAGCGTTAGCGGAGAGGCTGAAGCTTTCTTT. This sequence encodes CSVSGEAEAFF.

This clonotype was detected ten times or more. The chain employs TRBV12-3 or TRBV12-4 and TRBJ1-1; no definite D call. This CDR3 region has 10 residues. V gave up 5 bases and J gave up 8 bases, with 6 bases separating them. The CDR3 loop reads CASSLTEAFF. The CDR3 nucleotides read TGTGCCAGCAGTCTAACCGAAGCTTTCTTT.

The table lists this clonotype with many counts. This chain uses TRBV2 with TRBJ1-1; TRBD1 matches 9 bases. V dropped 6 bases and J dropped 5; count of bases not matched to a gene: 13. The CDR3 runs to 16 residues. Germline V gene lookup returns CDR1 SNHLY and CDR2 FYNNEI. The CDR3 protein is CASRVSGTGRRTEAFF. CDR3 nucleotide sequence: TGTGCCAGCAGGGTATCCGGGACAGGGAGAAGGACTGAAGCTTTCTTT.

There are many counts of this clonotype. J is TRBJ2-2 and V is TRBV27; TRBD2 matches 7 bases. The ends lost 9 bases at V and 8 bases at J; junction bases unmatched: 18. This CDR3 region has 16 residues. Germline CDR1 is MNHEY and CDR2 is SMNVEV (reference sequence). CDR3 bases: TGTGCCAGTCAGAGGTCCCAGCGGGCCGGGAGGGGGGAGCTGTTTTTT. It codes for CASQRSQRAGRGELFF.

This clonotype was observed at least ten times. V is TRBV11-2 and J is TRBJ2-7; weak D call: TRBD1 (5 bases). Deletions cut 1 base from V and 0 bases from J, with 10 bases between. CDR3 size: 15 residues. The germline gives CDR1 SGHAT, CDR2 FQNNGV. CDR3 coding DNA: TGTGCCAGCAGCTTAGTGGACACCAACTCCTACGAGCAGTACTTC. This codes for CASSLVDTNSYEQYF.

The J gene is TRBJ1-5, the V gene TRBV6-1, with 8 bases aligning to TRBD1. The CDR3 contains 14 residues. CDR1 and CDR2 from the germline V gene are MNHNS and SASEGT. The V and J ends lost 6 bases and 4 bases, in that order; junction bases with no gene match: 5. This CDR3 reads CASSLNRGNQPQHF. CDR3 in DNA: TGTGCCAGCAGCCTTAACAGGGGGAATCAGCCCCAGCATTTT.

This clonotype was seen ten or more times. Given a much more abundant clone one base away, this may be a read error. The chain uses TRBV7-9 and TRBJ1-2; TRBD1 matches 7 bases. Germline V lookup: CDR1 SEHNR, CDR2 FQNEAQ (reference sequence). The ends lost 5 bases at V and 3 bases at J; junction bases unmatched: 3. The CDR3 is 13 residues long. The DNA for the CDR3 is TGTGCCAGCAGCCGCGGGACAGACTATGGCTACACCTTC. It specifies CASSRGTDYGYTF.

This clonotype has ten or more counts. The chain couples TRBV12-3 or TRBV12-4 to TRBJ1-5, with D possibly being TRBD1 (5 bases). The CDR3 is 17 residues long. V was trimmed by 3 bases and J by 1 base, leaving 16 bases between them. The CDR3 sequence: CASSFSIGGTSNQPQHF. The CDR3 coding sequence is TGTGCCAGCAGTTTTAGTATTGGGGGGACCAGCAATCAGCCCCAGCATTTT.

This clonotype was seen many times. This rearrangement joins TRBV13 to TRBJ1-1, with TRBD1 matching over 10 bases. Germline V gene lookup returns CDR1 PRHDT and CDR2 FYEKMQ (reference sequence). CDR3 length: 12 amino acids. With 4 bases clipped from V and 11 bases from J, the junction kept 4 bases outside the gene matches. This chain's CDR3 is CASSSGTGDAFF. DNA for the CDR3: TGTGCCAGCAGCTCCGGGACAGGGGATGCTTTCTTT.

A note on this clonotype: Its ends do not fully match the called genes, so a read error is possible. V is TRBV10-2 and J is TRBJ2-7, with D hard to call. CDR1 and CDR2 from the germline V gene are WSHSY and SAAADI. The CDR3 consists of 12 residues. The CDR3 region has the DNA TGCGCCAGCAGGCACTCCTCCTACGAGCAGTGCTTC. This codes for CASRHSSYEQCF.

This clonotype was counted many times. CDR3 sequence reads: CASSLEGNEQYF. CDR3 sequence (DNA): TGTGCCAGCAGTCTCGAGGGTAACGAGCAGTACTTC. This chain uses TRBV5-8 with TRBJ2-7; perhaps TRBD2 as D (5 bases). The CDR3 extends over 12 amino acids. The germline gives CDR1 SGHTS, CDR2 YDEGEE. The ends were cut back, 5 bases at V and 5 bases at J, with 11 bases in the middle.

This clonotype showed up just once. The chain uses TRBV11-2 and TRBJ1-1; a possible D gene is TRBD1 (6 bases). V lost 0 bases to trimming and J lost 1 base, with 9 bases between them. The CDR3 has 15 residues. CDR1 SGHAT and CDR2 FQNNGV come from the germline V gene. Here the CDR3 DNA reads TGTGCCAGCAGCTTAGACCCGACAGGGAACACTGAAGCTTTCTTT. Protein sequence: CASSLDPTGNTEAFF.

At least ten counts were recorded for this clonotype. The V gene is TRBV6-5, the J gene TRBJ2-7, with 8 positions matching TRBD2. Germline CDR1 is MNHEY and CDR2 is SVGAGI. The CDR3 length is 15 residues. With 6 bases clipped from V and 4 bases from J, the junction kept 11 bases outside the gene matches. The CDR3 bases are TGTGCCAGCAGGACCCTCAGCGGGAGCAGATACGAGCAGTACTTC. Its translation: CASRTLSGSRYEQYF.